This TCR beta chain appears in the sequencing data of a study of T cells in Graves' hyperthyroidism and ophthalmopathy. As regards this clonotype: What it recognizes is unknown. This could be a read error, since a much larger clone is one nucleotide away.

Study outcomes and limitations: Most thyroid clonotypes expanded above 0.001 were also detected in blood.

The source material, RNA transcripts, was used to amplify TCR beta CDR3 regions. First-round RT-PCR of the TCR CDR3 relied on the HTBI primer set. TCRdb reprocessed the multiplex PCR reads via MiXCR and lists one record per CDR3 protein. The repertoire holds about 200,000 distinct CDR3 sequences, about a sixth seen once, with over 35% in the top ten. Graves' hyperthyroidism without ophthalmopathy progression within 18 months was termed stable. The CDR3 runs to 14 residues. The V and J ends lost 3 bases and 8 bases respectively, with 17 bases between them. In germline, CDR1 is GTSNPN, CDR2 SVGIG (reference sequence).

The sample was blood. This clonotype originated in a man in his forties or fifties with Graves' hyperthyroidism. This chain links TRBV30 with TRBJ1-3; D remains ambiguous. The CDR3 bases are TGTGCCTGGAGCGGGGATTCTCGAGCGGACACCATATATTTT. Translated, it gives CAWSGDSRADTIYF.